The rows below give T cell receptor beta chains drawn from one sample of a study of CD8 T cells in Susac syndrome. One entry per CDR3 protein, called by TCRdb with MiXCR from the immunoSEQ multiplex PCR reads. Counted here are roughly 120,000 distinct CDR3 sequences, about 95% occurring once; the ten biggest clones make up about 0.098%. What was sequenced was CD4+ T cells from PBMCs. These receptors came from a human donor in good health. The CDR3 runs from the conserved cysteine through the conserved F or W. A D gene is named only where the DNA matches it firmly. Clone size, where shown, is once, few, many, or a class for clones that have expanded.

v_call,d_call,j_call,clone_size,cdr3_aa,cdr3_nt
TRBV20-1,-,TRBJ2-5,-,CSASGDLRAQETQYF,TGCAGTGCTAGTGGGGACCTCCGCGCCCAAGAGACCCAGTACTTC
TRBV7-9,-,TRBJ2-7,-,CASSALVEQYF,TGTGCCAGCAGCGCCCTGGTCGAGCAGTACTTC
TRBV6-2/TRBV6-3,-,TRBJ2-7,-,CASSYSGYPSSYEQYF,TGTGCCAGCAGTTACTCAGGGTACCCCTCCTCCTACGAGCAGTACTTC
TRBV30,-,TRBJ2-7,once,CAWNTRDRSYEQYF,TGTGCCTGGAATACCCGAGACAGGTCCTACGAGCAGTACTTC
TRBV11-2,-,TRBJ2-7,-,CASTLVGGPSYEQYF,TGTGCCAGCACCCTAGTGGGGGGGCCCTCCTACGAGCAGTACTTC
TRBV6-1,-,TRBJ1-1,-,CASSGVRDTEAFF,TGTGCCAGCAGTGGAGTTAGGGACACTGAAGCTTTCTTT
TRBV6-5,-,TRBJ2-7,-,CASSYGGRQYEQYF,TGTGCCAGCAGTTACGGGGGGAGGCAGTACGAGCAGTACTTC
TRBV5-1,-,TRBJ2-5,-,CASSLGQGAQETQYF,TGCGCCAGCAGCTTGGGCCAGGGTGCTCAGGAGACCCAGTACTTC
TRBV12-3/TRBV12-4,TRBD1,TRBJ1-5,-,CASKTGNSNQPQHF,TGTGCCAGCAAGACAGGGAATAGCAATCAGCCCCAGCATTTT
TRBV7-9,-,TRBJ2-1,few,CASAVTDEQFF,TGTGCCAGCGCGGTGACCGATGAGCAGTTCTTC
TRBV12-3/TRBV12-4,-,TRBJ1-1,-,CASISRDGGRWETEAFF,TGTGCCAGCATCTCCCGGGACGGGGGGCGCTGGGAAACTGAAGCTTTCTTT
TRBV3-1,TRBD1,TRBJ2-5,-,CASSHGPGQGQETQYF,TGTGCCAGCAGCCACGGACCGGGACAGGGACAAGAGACCCAGTACTTC
TRBV7-3,-,TRBJ2-1,-,CASSFGRLDNEQFF,TGTGCCAGCAGCTTTGGGCGACTAGACAATGAGCAGTTCTTC
TRBV5-1,TRBD1,TRBJ2-5,-,CASSLGTGGRETQYF,TGCGCCAGCAGCTTGGGGACAGGGGGCAGAGAGACCCAGTACTTC
TRBV6-2/TRBV6-3,-,TRBJ2-1,-,CASSYSRRDSRFF,TGTGCCAGCAGTTACTCTCGGCGGGACTCGCGGTTCTTC
TRBV30,TRBD2,TRBJ2-7,once,CASNGGTPSYEQYF,TGTGCCTCAAACGGGGGGACCCCCTCCTACGAGCAGTACTTC
TRBV29-1,TRBD1,TRBJ1-4,-,CSVVGQGTTNEKLFF,TGCAGCGTTGTGGGACAGGGAACGACTAATGAAAAACTGTTTTTT
TRBV29-1,TRBD2,TRBJ2-1,-,CSVERGTSGMNEQFF,TGCAGCGTGGAAAGAGGGACTAGCGGGATGAATGAGCAGTTCTTC
TRBV19,-,TRBJ1-6,-,CASSTGTIYNSPLHF,TGTGCCAGTAGTACCGGGACCATATATAATTCACCCCTCCACTTT
TRBV2,-,TRBJ2-2,-,CASSELGTLNTGELFF,TGTGCCAGCAGTGAACTTGGGACACTTAACACCGGGGAGCTGTTTTTT
TRBV20-1,-,TRBJ2-6,-,CSAPGLPGANVLTF,TGCAGTGCCCCCGGACTTCCAGGGGCCAACGTCCTGACTTTC
TRBV25-1,-,TRBJ2-7,-,CASSEFEPGYEQYF,TGTGCCAGCAGTGAATTTGAACCCGGCTACGAGCAGTACTTC
TRBV6-5,TRBD1,TRBJ2-7,-,CASSRQGYYEQYF,TGTGCCAGCAGTAGACAGGGTTACTACGAGCAGTACTTC
TRBV30,-,TRBJ2-3,-,CAWDLTDTQYF,TGTGCCTGGGATCTCACAGATACGCAGTATTTT
TRBV7-9,-,TRBJ1-1,-,CASSLKKNTEAFF,TGTGCCAGCAGCTTAAAGAAGAACACTGAAGCTTTCTTT
TRBV6-2/TRBV6-3,TRBD2,TRBJ2-7,-,CAIGTSGRISYEQYF,TGTGCCATCGGGACTAGCGGGAGGATATCCTACGAGCAGTACTTC
TRBV20-1,TRBD2,TRBJ2-1,-,CSASTGGEQFF,TGCAGTGCTAGTACGGGAGGGGAGCAGTTCTTC
TRBV12-3/TRBV12-4,-,TRBJ1-5,-,CASTGQDNQPQHF,TGTGCCAGCACTGGGCAAGACAATCAGCCCCAGCATTTT
TRBV14,TRBD1,TRBJ2-1,-,CASSPGQVLYNEQFF,TGTGCCAGCAGCCCGGGACAGGTCCTATACAATGAGCAGTTCTTC
TRBV3-1,-,TRBJ2-3,-,CASSQDPGTPSTDTQYF,TGTGCCAGCAGCCAAGATCCCGGCACACCGTCCACAGATACGCAGTATTTT
TRBV5-1,TRBD2,TRBJ2-3,-,CASSFPSGSPDTQYF,TGCGCCAGCAGCTTTCCTAGCGGGAGCCCAGATACGCAGTATTTT
TRBV7-9,TRBD2,TRBJ2-7,few,CASSPSSGSVTYEQYF,TGTGCCAGCAGCCCCTCTAGCGGGAGCGTAACCTACGAGCAGTACTTC
TRBV2,-,TRBJ2-6,-,CASNEGANVLTF,TGTGCCAGCAACGAGGGGGCCAACGTCCTGACTTTC
TRBV18,TRBD2,TRBJ2-7,once,CASSDPGGPYEQYF,TGTGCCAGCTCAGATCCGGGAGGGCCCTACGAGCAGTACTTC
TRBV30,-,TRBJ1-2,-,CAWSVLTDYGYTF,TGTGCCTGGAGTGTACTAACAGACTATGGCTACACCTTC
TRBV13,-,TRBJ2-7,-,CASKVSGRSEQYF,TGTGCCAGCAAAGTTTCCGGCCGGTCCGAGCAGTACTTC
TRBV21-1,-,TRBJ2-7,-,CASTPNGGSLYEQYF,TGTGCCAGCACCCCGAACGGGGGGAGTCTCTACGAGCAGTACTTC
TRBV29-1,-,TRBJ1-5,-,CSVAFRASNQPQHF,TGCAGCGTTGCCTTTCGGGCGAGCAATCAGCCCCAGCATTTT
TRBV30,-,TRBJ2-2,-,CAWTRFVTGELFF,TGTGCCTGGACTCGCTTTGTCACCGGGGAGCTGTTTTTT
TRBV7-9,TRBD2,TRBJ2-3,-,CASSLGGSGSTDTQYF,TGTGCCAGCAGCTTAGGGGGTAGCGGGAGCACAGATACGCAGTATTTT
TRBV30,-,TRBJ1-1,once,CAWAREGKGLNTEAFF,TGTGCCTGGGCCCGAGAGGGGAAAGGGCTGAACACTGAAGCTTTCTTT
TRBV3-1,-,TRBJ2-1,-,CASSLRVVSGNEQFF,TGTGCCAGCAGCTTGCGGGTAGTTTCCGGAAATGAGCAGTTCTTC
TRBV19,TRBD1,TRBJ1-1,-,CASSILGQGYTTEAFF,TGTGCCAGTAGTATCTTGGGACAGGGATACACCACTGAAGCTTTCTTT
TRBV3-1,TRBD1,TRBJ2-7,few,CASSQGGQGIYEQYF,TGTGCCAGCAGCCAAGGGGGACAGGGAATCTACGAGCAGTACTTC
TRBV20-1,-,TRBJ2-1,-,CSARDFGVGEQFF,TGCAGTGCTAGAGATTTTGGTGTTGGCGAGCAGTTCTTC
TRBV30,-,TRBJ1-4,-,CAWSSSEQTNEKLFF,TGTGCCTGGAGCTCCAGTGAGCAGACTAATGAAAAACTGTTTTTT
TRBV5-8,-,TRBJ2-1,-,CASILGHTKMGEQFF,TGTGCCAGCATCTTGGGCCATACAAAGATGGGGGAGCAGTTCTTC
TRBV7-3,TRBD2,TRBJ2-7,-,CASSYRGGLADTYEQYF,TGTGCCAGCAGCTATAGGGGGGGACTAGCGGATACCTACGAGCAGTACTTC
TRBV29-1,TRBD1,TRBJ2-1,once,CSVPRKGQGARNEQFF,TGCAGCGTTCCCCGTAAGGGACAGGGGGCAAGGAATGAGCAGTTCTTC